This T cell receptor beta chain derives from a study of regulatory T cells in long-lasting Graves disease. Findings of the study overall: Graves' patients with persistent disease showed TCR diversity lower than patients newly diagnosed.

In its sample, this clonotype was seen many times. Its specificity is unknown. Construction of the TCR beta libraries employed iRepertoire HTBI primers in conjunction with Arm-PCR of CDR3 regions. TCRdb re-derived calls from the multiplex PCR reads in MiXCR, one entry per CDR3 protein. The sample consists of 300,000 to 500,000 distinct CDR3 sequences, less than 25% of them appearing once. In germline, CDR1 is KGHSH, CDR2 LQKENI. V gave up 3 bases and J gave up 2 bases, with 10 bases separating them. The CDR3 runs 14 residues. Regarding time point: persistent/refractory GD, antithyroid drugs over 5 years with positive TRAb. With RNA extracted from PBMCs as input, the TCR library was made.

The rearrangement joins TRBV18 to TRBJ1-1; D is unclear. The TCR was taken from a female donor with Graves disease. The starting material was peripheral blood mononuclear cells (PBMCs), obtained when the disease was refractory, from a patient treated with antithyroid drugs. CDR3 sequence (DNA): TGTGCCAGCTCACCCCTCGTCGGAAACACTGAAGCTTTCTTT. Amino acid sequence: CASSPLVGNTEAFF.